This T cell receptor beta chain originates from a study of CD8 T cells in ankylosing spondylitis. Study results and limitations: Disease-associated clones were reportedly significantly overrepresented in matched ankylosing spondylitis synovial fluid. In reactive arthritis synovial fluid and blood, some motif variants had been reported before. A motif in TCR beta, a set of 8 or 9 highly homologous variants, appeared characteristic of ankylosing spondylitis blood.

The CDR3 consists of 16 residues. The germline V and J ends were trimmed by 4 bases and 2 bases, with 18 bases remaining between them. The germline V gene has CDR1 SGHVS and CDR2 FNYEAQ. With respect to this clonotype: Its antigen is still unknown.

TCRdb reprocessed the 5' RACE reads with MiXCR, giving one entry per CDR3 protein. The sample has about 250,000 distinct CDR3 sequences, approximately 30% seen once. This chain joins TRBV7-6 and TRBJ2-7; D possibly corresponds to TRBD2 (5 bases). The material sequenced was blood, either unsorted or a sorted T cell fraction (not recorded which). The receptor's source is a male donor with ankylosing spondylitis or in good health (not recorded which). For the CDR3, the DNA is TGTGCCAGCAGCTCAATGGCGGGCTTTGGGGCCTACGAGCAGTACTTC. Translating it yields CASSSMAGFGAYEQYF.